The 30 T cell receptor beta chains listed next were all sequenced from one sample in a study of T cell repertoires in cytomegalovirus infection. These receptors' antigens are unknown. MiXCR, applied by TCRdb to the reads, yields one record per CDR3 protein. The sample consists of fewer than 950,000 distinct CDR3 sequences, approximately 29% of them appearing once. The material sequenced was cultured CD8+ T cells from PBMCs, taken from culture after CMV antigen stimulation. The origin of the receptors is a human donor in good health (CMV status not recorded). Some clones in this sample may be carry-over from other donors' samples.

This clonotype was seen a handful of times. The chain joins TRBV11-2 to TRBJ1-5, with D maybe TRBD1 (5 bases). CDR1 SGHAT and CDR2 FQNNGV come from the germline V gene. V gave up 4 bases and J gave up 3 bases, with 13 bases separating them. The CDR3 length is 15 residues. As DNA, the CDR3 is TGTGCCAGCAGCTCTCGAGCCGGGGCCAATCAGCCCCAGCATTTT. This codes for CASSSRAGANQPQHF.

This clonotype has only one observation. This chain uses TRBV18 with TRBJ1-1; weak D call: TRBD1 (6 bases). V was trimmed by 3 bases and J by 4 bases, leaving 15 bases between them. Germline V CDR1 and CDR2: KGHSH, LQKENI. There are 15 residues in the CDR3. The CDR3 nucleotides are TGTGCCAGCTCACCCTATTGGAAAGGGGGCACTGAAGCTTTCTTT. Encoded protein: CASSPYWKGGTEAFF. Full variable domain (missing parts from reference TRBV18 and TRBJ1-1): NAGVMQNPRHLVRRRGQEARLRCSPMKGHSHVYWYRQLPEEGLKFMVYLQKENIIDESGMPKERFSAEFPKEGPSILRIQQVVRGDSAAYFCASSPYWKGGTEAFFGQGTRLTVV.

This chain's CDR3 is CASSTTGGSYEQYF. CDR3 nucleotide sequence: TGTGCCAGCAGCACGACAGGGGGGTCCTACGAGCAGTACTTC. The V and J genes are TRBV5-8 and TRBJ2-7; TRBD1 matches at 9 bases. With 4 bases clipped from V and 1 base from J, the junction kept 3 bases outside the gene matches. From germline, CDR1 is SGHTS and CDR2 YDEGEE. The CDR3 totals 14 residues. The entire variable domain, with the rest obtained from reference TRBV5-8 and TRBJ2-7, is as follows: EAGVTQSPTHLIKTRGQQATLRCSPISGHTSVYWYQQALGLGLQFLLWYDEGEERNRGNFPPRFSGRQFPNYSSELNVNALELEDSALYLCASSTTGGSYEQYFGPGTRLTVT.

This clonotype has only a few counts. V gene TRBV19 combines with J gene TRBJ2-2; D is possibly TRBD1 (5 bases). The CDR3 has 12 amino acids. Between the trimmed V and J ends, which lost 8 bases and 3 bases, there was a span of 7 bases. The germline V gene encodes CDR1 LNHDA and CDR2 SQIVND (reference sequence). Written as DNA, the CDR3 is TGTGCCAGTCTAGGGGACACCGGGGAGCTGTTTTTT. Protein product: CASLGDTGELFF.

The V and J genes are TRBV5-5 and TRBJ2-3; D uncertain. The CDR3 runs to 15 residues. From germline, CDR1 is SGHKS and CDR2 YYEKEE (reference sequence). Deletions cut 0 bases from V and 1 base from J, with 9 bases between. The CDR3 loop is CASSLAPAGTDTQYF. The CDR3 DNA reads as TGTGCCAGCAGCTTGGCTCCAGCAGGCACAGATACGCAGTATTTT.

This rearrangement joins TRBV6-5 to TRBJ1-1, with TRBD1 as a possible D gene (5 bases). V was shortened by 10 bases and J by 5 bases, with 14 bases between the two germline ends. The CDR3 consists of 12 residues. Germline CDR1 is MNHEY and CDR2 is SVGAGI. The CDR3 DNA reads TGTGCCAACACAGGCCTGGGGACTGAAGCTTTCTTT. As protein: CANTGLGTEAFF.

The chain joins TRBV7-9 to TRBJ2-7, with D uncertain. The CDR3 spans 12 residues. V lost 5 bases to trimming and J lost 9 bases, with 14 bases between them. Germline CDR1 is SEHNR and CDR2 is FQNEAQ (reference sequence). CDR3 in amino acids: CASSPPAAGQYF. The DNA for the CDR3 is TGTGCCAGCAGCCCACCCGCCGCCGGGCAGTACTTC.

The CDR3 spells CASRSGFYEQYF. The CDR3 bases are TGTGCCAGCAGATCAGGGTTTTACGAGCAGTACTTC. This chain links TRBV5-5 with TRBJ2-7; D might be TRBD1 (5 bases). The CDR3 sequence is 12 residues long. Germline V lookup: CDR1 SGHKS, CDR2 YYEKEE (reference sequence). Trimming removed 5 bases at V and 4 bases at J, with 10 bases between.

CDR3 DNA: TGCGCCAGCAGCTTGGACAGTCCCACTGAAGCTTTCTTT. Encoded protein: CASSLDSPTEAFF. The J gene is TRBJ1-1, the V gene TRBV5-1; D gene uncertain. Between the trimmed V and J ends, which lost 0 bases and 4 bases, there was a span of 7 bases. CDR1 and CDR2 from the germline V gene are SGHRS and YFSETQ. This CDR3 region has 13 residues.

V and J are TRBV6-2 or TRBV6-3 and TRBJ2-2; D not certain. The CDR3 is made up of 15 amino acids. Between the trimmed V and J ends, which lost 2 bases and 0 bases, there was a span of 7 bases. CDR1 and CDR2 (germline): MNHEY, SVGEGT. The DNA of the CDR3 is TGTGCCAGCAGTTACGAGGTTGCGAACACCGGGGAGCTGTTTTTT. This codes for CASSYEVANTGELFF.

The chain carries TRBV5-4 and TRBJ2-5; 8 nucleotides align to TRBD2. Trimming at V came to 7 bases and at J to 1 base, leaving 12 bases not matched to a gene. CDR1 is SGHNT, CDR2 YYREEE, per germline (reference sequence). There are 16 residues in the CDR3. In nucleotides, the CDR3 is TGTGCCAGCTCCCGCCGGCAGCGGGAGCTCCAAGAGACCCAGTACTTC. Protein sequence: CASSRRQRELQETQYF.

In its sample, this clonotype was seen a few times. CDR3 sequence (DNA): TGTGCCAGCAGTTTATCCCCTAGCGGGACACGCACAGATACGCAGTATTTT. This encodes CASSLSPSGTRTDTQYF. The V gene is TRBV27, the J gene TRBJ2-3; 9 positions match TRBD2. Looked up from germline, CDR1 is MNHEY and CDR2 is SMNVEV (reference sequence). With 0 bases clipped from V and 1 base from J, the junction kept 5 bases outside the gene matches. The CDR3 has 17 residues.

The CDR3 reads CASSPPWDYNEQFF. For the CDR3, the DNA is TGTGCCAGCAGTCCTCCTTGGGATTACAATGAGCAGTTCTTC. The genes are TRBV12-3 or TRBV12-4 and TRBJ2-1; D is ambiguous. The germline V and J ends were trimmed by 5 bases and 4 bases, with 12 bases remaining between them. The length of the CDR3 is 14 residues.

The chain has TRBV13 and TRBJ2-7, with D possibly being TRBD1 (6 bases). The V gene's germline CDR1 is PRHDT and CDR2 FYEKMQ (reference sequence). V was clipped by 4 bases and J by 2 bases, with 18 bases between them. There are 16 residues in the CDR3. The chain's CDR3 is CASSSLRGQTTYEQYF. Written as DNA, the CDR3 is TGTGCCAGCAGCTCCCTCCGAGGACAGACAACCTACGAGCAGTACTTC. Filled out from reference TRBV13 and TRBJ2-7, the complete variable domain reads AAGVIQSPRHLIKEKRETATLKCYPIPRHDTVYWYQQGPGQDPQFLISFYEKMQSDKGSIPDRFSAQQFSDYHSELNMSSLELGDSALYFCASSSLRGQTTYEQYFGPGTRLTVT.

In its sample, this clonotype was seen a few times. The V gene is TRBV12-3 or TRBV12-4, the J gene TRBJ2-2, with 9 bases lining up with TRBD2. CDR3 length: 19 residues. V trimming: 5 bases; J trimming: 1 base; junction bases outside the gene matches: 14. In DNA form, the CDR3 reads TGTGCCAGCAGTCCGCGGTCTTGGCGGGGGGGCCAGAACACCGGGGAGCTGTTTTTT. Amino acid sequence: CASSPRSWRGGQNTGELFF.

A remark on this clonotype: A much larger clone sits a single nucleotide away, making a read error possible. This rearrangement joins TRBV7-2 to TRBJ1-2; possibly TRBD1 for D (6 bases). CDR1 is SGHTA and CDR2 is FQGNSA in the germline V gene. The CDR3 runs to 17 residues. V shed 9 bases and J shed 4 bases, with 27 bases lying between them. The CDR3 nucleotides read TGTGCCAGTACCCCAAGGAGGGGGTTAGTCTTCGGCTATGGCTACACCTTC. This sequence encodes CASTPRRGLVFGYGYTF.

The gene calls are TRBV27 and TRBJ2-1; TRBD2 matches 8 bases. Trimming took 6 bases from V and 7 from J; bases not matched to a gene: 11. The length of the CDR3 is 15 residues. Germline V lookup: CDR1 MNHEY, CDR2 SMNVEV (reference sequence). The CDR3 DNA sequence: TGTGCCAGCAGACACCGACTAGCGAATTTGAATGAGCAGTTCTTC. Amino acid sequence: CASRHRLANLNEQFF.

Only a few counts were recorded for this clonotype. The chain has TRBV20-1 and TRBJ2-7; 7 bases are shared with TRBD1. The CDR3 extends over 13 amino acids. The V gene's germline CDR1 is DFQATT and CDR2 SNEGSKA (reference sequence). V lost 6 bases, J lost 9 bases, and 14 bases stayed unmatched. The CDR3 DNA is TGCAGTGCAGCAGCTAGGGACAGCCTAAGGCAGTACTTC. Translating gives CSAAARDSLRQYF.

This clonotype was recorded a few times. The chain uses TRBV28 and TRBJ1-1; D might be TRBD1 (6 bases). Trimming pared 3 bases from V and 13 bases from J, leaving 24 bases between. Germline CDR1 reads MDHEN; CDR2 reads SYDVKM. There are 15 residues in the CDR3. CDR3: CASSFHPGQPEPGFF. The DNA for the CDR3 is TGTGCCAGCAGTTTTCACCCGGGACAACCAGAACCTGGTTTCTTT.

The genes are TRBV6-5 and TRBJ1-2; no reliable D call. Germline V gene sequence: CDR1 MNHEY, CDR2 SVGAGI. Trimming pared 4 bases from V and 4 bases from J, leaving 10 bases between. This CDR3 contains 13 residues. CDR3 in DNA: TGTGCCAGCAGTTTTACGGAATCCTATGGCTACACCTTC. As protein: CASSFTESYGYTF.

This clonotype was detected a few times. This sequence joins TRBV27 and TRBJ2-6, with D hard to call. Trimming removed 2 bases at V and 2 bases at J, with 7 bases between. Germline V gene sequence: CDR1 MNHEY, CDR2 SMNVEV (reference sequence). CDR3 length equals 15 residues. CDR3 protein: CASSLTQAGANVLTF. The CDR3 coding sequence is TGTGCCAGCAGTTTAACCCAGGCTGGGGCCAACGTCCTGACTTTC.

This clonotype was counted many times. The J gene is TRBJ1-5, the V gene TRBV27; the D gene is possibly TRBD1 (6 bases). V shed 6 bases and J shed 2 bases, with 14 bases lying between them. Germline CDR1 reads MNHEY; CDR2 reads SMNVEV (reference sequence). The CDR3 contains 15 residues. This CDR3 is CASSLGGSGNQPQHF. The CDR3 DNA reads TGTGCCAGCAGCTTAGGGGGTTCGGGCAATCAGCCCCAGCATTTT.

The chain uses TRBV7-9 and TRBJ1-2; D call uncertain. V lost 5 bases, J lost 4 bases, and 8 bases lay in between. The germline gives CDR1 SEHNR, CDR2 FQNEAQ (reference sequence). CDR3 length: 12 residues. The CDR3 DNA reads as TGTGCCAGCAGCCGTCCACTCTATGGCTACACCTTC. This codes for CASSRPLYGYTF.

This clonotype was found once. The rearrangement joins TRBV6-5 to TRBJ1-5; D remains ambiguous. The CDR3 runs 16 residues. The germline V and J ends were trimmed by 4 bases and 0 bases, with 13 bases remaining between them. Germline assignment: CDR1 MNHEY and CDR2 SVGAGI. The CDR3 bases are TGTGCCAGCAGTTCCGGACCGATCTATAGCAATCAGCCCCAGCATTTT. It is translated as CASSSGPIYSNQPQHF.

Note on this clonotype: This clone may be a read error of a much larger clone one base away. V is TRBV7-2 and J is TRBJ1-5; D possibly corresponds to TRBD1 (6 bases). Trimming pared 4 bases from V and 9 bases from J, leaving 19 bases between. The CDR3 is made up of 15 amino acids. Germline CDR1 SGHTA, CDR2 FQGNSA. The CDR3 is CASSWGEDSGRPQHF. CDR3 DNA sequence: TGTGCCAGCAGCTGGGGCGAGGACAGCGGTCGGCCCCAGCATTTT. The full variable domain, with the rest looked up from reference TRBV7-2 and TRBJ1-5, is GAGVSQSPSNKVTEKGKDVELRCDPISGHTALYWYRQSLGQGLEFLIYFQGNSAPDKSGLPSDRFSAERTGGSVSTLTIQRTQQEDSAVYLCASSWGEDSGRPQHFGDGTRLSIL.

This clonotype has a count of ten or more. V and J are TRBV28 and TRBJ1-1, with 7 bases fitting TRBD1. Trimming at V came to 6 bases and at J to 1 base, leaving 5 bases not matched to a gene. Germline V gene lookup returns CDR1 MDHEN and CDR2 SYDVKM. This CDR3 region has 14 residues. In DNA, the CDR3 is TGTGCCAGCAGCCCGGGACAGAAGAACACTGAAGCTTTCTTT. Protein: CASSPGQKNTEAFF.

V and J are TRBV6-5 and TRBJ1-2, with a possible D match to TRBD1 (5 bases). Trimming took 7 bases from V and 3 from J, leaving 21 bases between them. This CDR3 is built from 16 residues. CDR1 and CDR2 (germline): MNHEY, SVGAGI. The CDR3 DNA is TGTGCCAGCAAAGCCGCACGGGGGGGATGGGACTATGGCTACACCTTC. Translation: CASKAARGGWDYGYTF.

The chain employs TRBV7-9 and TRBJ1-2; possibly TRBD1 for D (5 bases). Germline V CDR1 and CDR2: SEHNR, FQNEAQ (reference sequence). The CDR3 is made up of 16 amino acids. V was cut by 2 bases and J by 1 base, with 14 bases left in between. For the CDR3, the DNA is TGTGCCAGCAGCTTACTTTCGAGGGACCTTAACTATGGCTACACCTTC. This codes for CASSLLSRDLNYGYTF.

This chain connects TRBV7-6 to TRBJ1-1; perhaps TRBD1 as D (5 bases). With 1 base removed from V and 1 base from J, the gap between germline ends came to 7 bases. From germline, CDR1 is SGHVS and CDR2 FNYEAQ. The CDR3 is made up of 14 amino acids. The CDR3 DNA sequence: TGTGCCAGCAGCTTAGACAGGAAGAACACTGAAGCTTTCTTT. Its translation is CASSLDRKNTEAFF.

The chain recombines TRBV7-6 with TRBJ2-1, with D possibly being TRBD1 or TRBD2 (6 bases each). Germline-derived CDR1 and CDR2 are SGHVS and FNYEAQ. This CDR3 spans 12 amino acids. Between the trimmed V and J ends, which lost 5 bases and 15 bases, there was a span of 17 bases. The CDR3 DNA sequence: TGTGCCAGCAGCCCCGGGGGCGAGGGTCCGTTCTTC. Amino acids: CASSPGGEGPFF.